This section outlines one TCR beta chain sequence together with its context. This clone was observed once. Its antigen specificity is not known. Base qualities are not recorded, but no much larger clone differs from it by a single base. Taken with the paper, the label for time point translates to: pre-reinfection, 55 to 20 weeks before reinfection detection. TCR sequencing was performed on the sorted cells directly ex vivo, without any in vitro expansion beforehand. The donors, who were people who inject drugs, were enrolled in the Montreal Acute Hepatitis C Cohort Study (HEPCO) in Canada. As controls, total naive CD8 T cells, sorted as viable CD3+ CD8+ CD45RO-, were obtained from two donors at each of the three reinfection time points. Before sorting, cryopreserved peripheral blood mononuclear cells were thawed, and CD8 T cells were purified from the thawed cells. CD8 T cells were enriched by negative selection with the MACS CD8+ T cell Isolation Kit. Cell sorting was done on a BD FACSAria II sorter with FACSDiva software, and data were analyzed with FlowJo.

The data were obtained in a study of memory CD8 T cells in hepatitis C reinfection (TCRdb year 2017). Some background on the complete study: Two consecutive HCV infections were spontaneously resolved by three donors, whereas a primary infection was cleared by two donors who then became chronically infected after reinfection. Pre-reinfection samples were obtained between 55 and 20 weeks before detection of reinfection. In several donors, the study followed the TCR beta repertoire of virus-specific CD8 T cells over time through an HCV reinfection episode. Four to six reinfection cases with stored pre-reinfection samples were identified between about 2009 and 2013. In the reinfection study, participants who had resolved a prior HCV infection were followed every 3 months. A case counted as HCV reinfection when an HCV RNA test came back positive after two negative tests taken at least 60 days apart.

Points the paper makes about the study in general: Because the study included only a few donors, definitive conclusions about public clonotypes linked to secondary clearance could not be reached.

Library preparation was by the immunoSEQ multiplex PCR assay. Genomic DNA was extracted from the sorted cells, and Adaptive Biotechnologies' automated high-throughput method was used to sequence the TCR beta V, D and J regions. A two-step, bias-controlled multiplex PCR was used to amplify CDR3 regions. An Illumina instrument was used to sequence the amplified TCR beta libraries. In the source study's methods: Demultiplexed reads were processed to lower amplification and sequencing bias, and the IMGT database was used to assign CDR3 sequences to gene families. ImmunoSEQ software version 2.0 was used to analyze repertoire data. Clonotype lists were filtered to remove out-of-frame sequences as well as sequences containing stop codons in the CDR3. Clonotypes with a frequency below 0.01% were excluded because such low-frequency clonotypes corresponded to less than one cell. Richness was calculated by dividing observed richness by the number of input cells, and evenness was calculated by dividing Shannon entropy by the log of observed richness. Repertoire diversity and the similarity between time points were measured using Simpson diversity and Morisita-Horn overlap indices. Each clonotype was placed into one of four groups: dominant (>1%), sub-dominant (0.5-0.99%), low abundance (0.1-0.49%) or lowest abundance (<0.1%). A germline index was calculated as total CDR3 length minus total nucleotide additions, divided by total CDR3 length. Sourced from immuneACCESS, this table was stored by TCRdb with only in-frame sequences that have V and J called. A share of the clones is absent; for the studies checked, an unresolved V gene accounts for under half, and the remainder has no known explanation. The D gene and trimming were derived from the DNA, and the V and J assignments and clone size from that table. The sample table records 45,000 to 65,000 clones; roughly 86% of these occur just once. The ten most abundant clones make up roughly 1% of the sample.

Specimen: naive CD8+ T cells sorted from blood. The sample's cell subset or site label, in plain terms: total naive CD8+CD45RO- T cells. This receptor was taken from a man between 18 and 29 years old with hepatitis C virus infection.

The CDR3 sequence is CASSVSNSGNTIYF. The DNA sequence is as follows: TGTGCCAGCAGCGTTTCCAACTCTGGAAACACCATATATTTT. This sequence uses TRBV9 and TRBJ1-3, with the D gene not confidently named. Relative to germline, V is 2 bases shorter and J is 0 bases shorter, with 6 bases between their ends. The CDR3, cysteine through phenylalanine, is 14 amino acids long. Of the read, only the CDR3 DNA is kept; its 42 bases are in frame from base 1. Via the germline V gene, CDR1 is SGDLS and CDR2 YYNGEE.